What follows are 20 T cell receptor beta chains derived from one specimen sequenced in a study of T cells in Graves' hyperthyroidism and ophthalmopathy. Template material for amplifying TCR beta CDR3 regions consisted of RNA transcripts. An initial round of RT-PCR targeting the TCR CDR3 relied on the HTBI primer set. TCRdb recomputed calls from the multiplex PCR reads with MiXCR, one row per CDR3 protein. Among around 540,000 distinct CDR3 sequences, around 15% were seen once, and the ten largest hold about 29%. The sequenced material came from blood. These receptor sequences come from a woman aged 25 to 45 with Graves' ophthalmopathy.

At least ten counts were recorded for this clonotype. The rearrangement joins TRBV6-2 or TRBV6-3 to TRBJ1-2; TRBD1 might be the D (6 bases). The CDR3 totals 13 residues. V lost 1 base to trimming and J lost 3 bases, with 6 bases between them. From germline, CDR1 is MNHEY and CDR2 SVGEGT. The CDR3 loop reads CASSYYRDYGYTF. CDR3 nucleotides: TGTGCCAGCAGTTACTACAGGGACTATGGCTACACCTTC.

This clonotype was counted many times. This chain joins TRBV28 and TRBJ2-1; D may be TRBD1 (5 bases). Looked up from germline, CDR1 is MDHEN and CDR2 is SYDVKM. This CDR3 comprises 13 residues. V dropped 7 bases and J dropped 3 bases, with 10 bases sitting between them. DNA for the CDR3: TGTGCCAGCAACGGACACAACTACAATGAGCAGTTCTTC. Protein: CASNGHNYNEQFF.

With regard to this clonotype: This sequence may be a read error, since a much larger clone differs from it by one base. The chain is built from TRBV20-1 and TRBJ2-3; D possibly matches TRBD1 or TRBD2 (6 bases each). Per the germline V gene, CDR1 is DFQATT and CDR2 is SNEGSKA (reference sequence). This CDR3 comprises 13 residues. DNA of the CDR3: TGCAGCCCCTCGGAGGGGGGTCCAGATACGCAGTATTTT. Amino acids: CSPSEGGPDTQYF.

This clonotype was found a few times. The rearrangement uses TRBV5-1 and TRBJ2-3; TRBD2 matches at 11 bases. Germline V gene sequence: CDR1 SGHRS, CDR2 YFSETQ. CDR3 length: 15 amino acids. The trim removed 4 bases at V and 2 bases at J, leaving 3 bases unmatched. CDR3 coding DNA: TGCGCCAGCAGCAATAGCGGGAGGGCCACAGATACGCAGTATTTT. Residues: CASSNSGRATDTQYF. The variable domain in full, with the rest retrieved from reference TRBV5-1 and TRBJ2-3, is KAGVTQTPRYLIKTRGQQVTLSCSPISGHRSVSWYQQTPGQGLQFLFEYFSETQRNKGNFPGRFSGRQFSNSRSEMNVSTLELGDSALYLCASSNSGRATDTQYFGPGTRLTVL.

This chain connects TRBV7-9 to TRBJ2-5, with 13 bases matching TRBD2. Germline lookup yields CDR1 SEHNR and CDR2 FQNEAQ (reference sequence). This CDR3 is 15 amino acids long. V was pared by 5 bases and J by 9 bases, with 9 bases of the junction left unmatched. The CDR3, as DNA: TGTGCCAGCAGCCCGGGACTAGCGGGATCGGAGGCCCAGTACTTC. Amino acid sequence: CASSPGLAGSEAQYF.

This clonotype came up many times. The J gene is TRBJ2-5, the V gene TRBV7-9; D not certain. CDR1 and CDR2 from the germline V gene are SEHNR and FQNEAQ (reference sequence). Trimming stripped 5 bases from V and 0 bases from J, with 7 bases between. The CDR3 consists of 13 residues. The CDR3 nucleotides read TGTGCCAGCAGCCTACCAAACCAAGAGACCCAGTACTTC. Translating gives CASSLPNQETQYF.

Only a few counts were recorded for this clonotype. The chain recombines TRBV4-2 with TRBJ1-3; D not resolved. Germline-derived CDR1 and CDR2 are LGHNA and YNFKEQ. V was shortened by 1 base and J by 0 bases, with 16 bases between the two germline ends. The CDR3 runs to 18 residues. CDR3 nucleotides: TGTGCCAGCAGCCAAGTGGCATTTGGGGAAAGCTCTGGAAACACCATATATTTT. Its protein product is CASSQVAFGESSGNTIYF.

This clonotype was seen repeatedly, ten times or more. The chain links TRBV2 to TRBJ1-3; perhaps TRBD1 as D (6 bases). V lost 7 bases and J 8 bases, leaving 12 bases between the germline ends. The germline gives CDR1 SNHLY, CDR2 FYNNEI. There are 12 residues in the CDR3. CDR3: CASNENRDTIYF. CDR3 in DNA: TGTGCCAGCAACGAAAACAGGGACACCATATATTTT.

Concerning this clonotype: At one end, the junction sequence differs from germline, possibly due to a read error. CDR3 protein: CASNLFTF. Here the CDR3 DNA reads TGTGCCAGCAACTTATTCACCTTC. The chain is built from TRBV7-2 and TRBJ1-2; D unresolved. The CDR3 has 8 amino acids. The V gene's germline CDR1 is SGHTA and CDR2 FQGNSA.

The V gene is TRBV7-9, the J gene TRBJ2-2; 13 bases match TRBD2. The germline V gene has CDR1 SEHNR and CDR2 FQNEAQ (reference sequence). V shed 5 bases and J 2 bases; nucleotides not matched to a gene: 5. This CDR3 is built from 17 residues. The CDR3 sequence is CASSQTSGRINTGELFF. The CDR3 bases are TGTGCCAGCAGCCAGACTAGCGGGAGGATAAACACCGGGGAGCTGTTTTTT.

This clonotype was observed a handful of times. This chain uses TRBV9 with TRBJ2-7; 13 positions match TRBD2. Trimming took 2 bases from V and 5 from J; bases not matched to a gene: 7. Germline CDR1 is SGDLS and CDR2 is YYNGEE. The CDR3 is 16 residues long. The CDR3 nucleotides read TGTGCCAGCAGCGTTGGCCCCGGGACTAGCGGGAACGAGCAGTACTTC. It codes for CASSVGPGTSGNEQYF.

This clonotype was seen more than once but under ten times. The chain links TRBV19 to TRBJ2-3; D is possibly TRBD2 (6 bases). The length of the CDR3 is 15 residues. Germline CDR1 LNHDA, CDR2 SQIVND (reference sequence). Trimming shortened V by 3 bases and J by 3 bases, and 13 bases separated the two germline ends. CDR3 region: CASSIPSGRTDTQYF. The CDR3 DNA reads TGTGCCAGTAGTATTCCCAGCGGGCGTACAGATACGCAGTATTTT.

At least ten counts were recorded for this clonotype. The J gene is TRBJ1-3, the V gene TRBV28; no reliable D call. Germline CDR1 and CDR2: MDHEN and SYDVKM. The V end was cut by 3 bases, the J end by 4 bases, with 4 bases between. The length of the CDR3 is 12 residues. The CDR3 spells CASSLMGNTIYF. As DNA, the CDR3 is TGTGCCAGCAGTTTGATGGGAAACACCATATATTTT. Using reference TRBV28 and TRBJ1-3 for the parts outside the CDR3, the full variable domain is DVKVTQSSRYLVKRTGEKVFLECVQDMDHENMFWYRQDPGLGLRLIYFSYDVKMKEKGDIPEGYSVSREKKERFSLILESASTNQTSMYLCASSLMGNTIYFGEGSWLTVV.

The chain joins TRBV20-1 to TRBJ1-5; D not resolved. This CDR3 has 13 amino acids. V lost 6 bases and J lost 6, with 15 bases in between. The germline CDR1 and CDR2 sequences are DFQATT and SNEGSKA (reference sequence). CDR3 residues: CSARMGFGQPQHF. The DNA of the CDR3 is TGCAGTGCCAGGATGGGTTTTGGTCAGCCCCAGCATTTT.

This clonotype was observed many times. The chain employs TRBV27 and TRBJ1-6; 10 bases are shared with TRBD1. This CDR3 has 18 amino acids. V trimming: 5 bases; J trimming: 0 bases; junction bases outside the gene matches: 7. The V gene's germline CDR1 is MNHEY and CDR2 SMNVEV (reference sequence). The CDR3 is CASSPGTGVGSYNSPLHF. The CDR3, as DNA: TGTGCCAGCAGTCCCGGGACAGGGGTTGGCTCCTATAATTCACCCCTCCACTTT.

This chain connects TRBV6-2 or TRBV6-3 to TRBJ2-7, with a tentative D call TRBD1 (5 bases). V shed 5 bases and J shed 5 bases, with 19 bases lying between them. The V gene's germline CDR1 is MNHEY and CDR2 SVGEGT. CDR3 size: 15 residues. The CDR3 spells CASSDRTLTDDEQYF. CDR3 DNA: TGTGCCAGCAGTGACCGGACACTTACCGATGACGAGCAGTACTTC.

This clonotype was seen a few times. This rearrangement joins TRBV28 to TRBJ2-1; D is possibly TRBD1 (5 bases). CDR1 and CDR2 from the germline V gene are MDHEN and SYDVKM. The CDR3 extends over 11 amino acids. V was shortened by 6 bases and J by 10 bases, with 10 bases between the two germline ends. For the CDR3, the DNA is TGTGCCAGCAGCCATAGACAGGAGCAGTTCTTC. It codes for CASSHRQEQFF.

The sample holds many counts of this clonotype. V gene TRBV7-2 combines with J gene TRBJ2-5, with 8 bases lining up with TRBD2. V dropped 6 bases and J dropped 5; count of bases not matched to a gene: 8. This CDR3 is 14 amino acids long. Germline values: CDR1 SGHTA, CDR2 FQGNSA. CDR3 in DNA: TGTGCCAGCAGTCGAGCGGGAGTTGGCGAGACCCAGTACTTC. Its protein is CASSRAGVGETQYF.

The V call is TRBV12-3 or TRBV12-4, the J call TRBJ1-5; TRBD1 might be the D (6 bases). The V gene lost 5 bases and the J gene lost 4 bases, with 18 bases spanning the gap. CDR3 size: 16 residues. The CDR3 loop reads CASSPTGFVGNQPQHF. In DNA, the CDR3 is TGTGCCAGCAGTCCTACAGGGTTTGTAGGGAATCAGCCCCAGCATTTT.

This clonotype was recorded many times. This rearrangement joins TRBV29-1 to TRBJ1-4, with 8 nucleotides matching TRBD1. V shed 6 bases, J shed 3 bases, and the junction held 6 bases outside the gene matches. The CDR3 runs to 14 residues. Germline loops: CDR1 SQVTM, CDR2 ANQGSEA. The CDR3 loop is CSVTGGRSNEKLFF. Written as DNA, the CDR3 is TGCAGCGTCACAGGGGGGCGATCTAATGAAAAACTGTTTTTT.